This T cell receptor beta chain was identified in a study of cytomegalovirus exposure and HLA in healthy donors (dated by TCRdb to 2016 to 2017). With respect to the entire study: An earlier analysis of 587 of the donors reported approximately 300 Gb of sequence data and approximately 120 million unique TCR beta sequences obtained from about 200 million T cells. To decide whether each TCR beta V gene segment behaved as functional or pseudogenic, an earlier analysis of 587 of the donors relied on high-throughput TCR beta sequencing. Of the roughly 400 genotyped donors, about 80% fell in the genetic ancestry cluster associated with self-reported Caucasian donors. The study aimed to test whether signatures of past pathogen exposure could be identified by cataloging public T cell receptors. Genome-wide SNP genotypes for about 60% of the 666 donors were used in a later genetic analysis, which treated that subset as a discovery cohort. Besides the first cohort of roughly 660 subjects, a separate validation cohort made up of 120 different subjects was used. HLA typing included class I and class II loci at four-digit resolution. On average, roughly 240,000 unique TCR beta nucleotide sequences were sequenced per donor among a few hundred genotyped donors of the cohort, with around 19% of those sequences being non-productive. To predict cytomegalovirus infection status, the study combined high-throughput TCR immunosequencing, statistical association of individual TCRs with disease status, and machine learning. Typing coverage differed by locus: A, B, C, DRB1 and DQB1 were typed in about 620-630 donors, DQA1 in around 500, DPA1 in approximately 600, and DPB1 in roughly 470. Alongside the repertoire data, information on donor age, sex, ethnicity and CMV serostatus was compiled. Four or five DR-DQ haplotypes were treated as single units for association and clustering because of strong linkage in the cohort. The study profiled the T cell repertoires of some 610 subjects by immunosequencing and related them to cytomegalovirus serostatus. In a later analysis, previously published TCR beta repertoires from 670 or so donors were re-analyzed and high-resolution HLA genotyping was added so that TCR occurrence patterns could be studied. Every discovery cohort repertoire had been produced on one sequencing platform. Rather than using new phenotypic data, the later analysis identified candidate immune exposures from TCR beta sequences and from how often those sequences occurred across donors. About 320 gigabases of sequencing data and approximately 84 million unique TCR sequences were included in an early release covering around 600 HLA-typed donors. Broader findings and caveats from the paper: Compared with the approximately 670-donor mean, donors in an Asian-associated ancestry cluster had fewer N-insertions in productive TCRs, according to a later genetic analysis. Because counts were too low, under 20 rarely observed V segments, including chromosome 9 orphons, were left out of the earlier analysis of approximately 580 of the donors. HLA typing was unavailable for some donors at each locus, so association tests used only the typed subset. Linkage disequilibrium might explain the correlated functional status among segregating V segments, but an unknown experimental factor could not be excluded. In this cohort, only TCR beta chains were sequenced, and detectable features were limited by the absence of alpha or paired-chain data. Presence/absence analyses assumed roughly uniform sequencing depth across donors, an assumption that may not hold. At a false discovery rate of 0.05, a later analysis linked about 16,000 TCR beta sequences to specific HLA alleles. A further reported finding was that TCR beta sequences accurately predicted the HLA-A and HLA-B alleles for most subjects in the first cohort. It was suggested by the authors that the approach could potentially be generalized to other disease states and immunological phenotypes. A later analysis found that most CMV-associated TCR beta chains appeared HLA-restricted, with HLA associations seemingly driven largely by CMV exposure. Most TCR sequences were seen in very few donors, while some public TCRs were found in many individuals. In a later analysis, HLA-associated TCR beta chains showed more clonal expansion and lower generation probabilities than non-associated chains that were equally common. A few of the identified cytomegalovirus-associated TCR beta chains were confirmed in vitro to be specific for cytomegalovirus antigens. For the cohort, immune exposure information was limited to CMV serostatus. In an earlier analysis of some 500 of the donors, most TCR beta V segments appeared in productive rearrangements about 87% or about 30% of the time, broadly matching IMGT annotations. Strong co-occurrence of HLA alleles, especially DR and DQ, made assigning TCR associations to individual alleles difficult. Some IMGT-functional V segments, including TRBV6-2 and TRBV6-3, could not be told apart with the 87-base-pair reads, so those segments were excluded. A group of highly shared sequence variants was considered likely to be a technical artifact of the sequencing pipeline. A total of 150 or so TCR beta chains were listed by the study as associated with cytomegalovirus. In a later analysis, the rate of TCR association differed among HLA loci, with DRB1 alleles having the most associated TCRs and HLA-C alleles having the fewest. Cytomegalovirus status was reported to be diagnosed by the classifier with high specificity and sensitivity in both the original and validation cohorts. A later analysis reported that several top co-occurrence clusters appeared linked to parvovirus B19, influenza, CMV and Epstein-Barr virus. In a later genetic analysis, a missense DCLRE1C variant was associated with V-gene and J-gene trimming of TCR beta chains, and the association was replicated in an independent cohort.

The cohort was made up of 500 to 800 healthy bone marrow donors. All cohort members were sampled while nominally healthy, although unrecorded immune exposures were likely present. The donor was CMV seronegative and belonged to the group of 352 seronegative cohort members. Each donor provided a peripheral blood sample, and peripheral blood mononuclear cells were used for TCR beta sequencing. The Qiagen DNeasy Blood Extraction Kit was used to extract genomic DNA from the blood cell samples. The germline V gene (reference sequence) specifies SGHNT as CDR1 and YYREEE as CDR2. V has 4 bases trimmed and J has 9 bases trimmed; junction bases matching no gene number 6. Reading from cysteine to phenylalanine, the CDR3 counts 12 amino acids. Only the CDR3 DNA stays, 36 bases, in frame from base 1. Notes on this clone: The specificity of this receptor is unknown. No base quality information exists; no much larger clone differs at one position.

The library came from the immunoSEQ multiplex PCR assay. For the multiplex PCR, a mixture combining 60 forward primers for TCR Vbeta segments and 13 reverse primers for TCR Jbeta segments was used. The CDR3 region of rearranged TCR beta genes was amplified from genomic DNA with a multiplex PCR assay. On the Illumina HiSeq System, the amplified TCR beta libraries were sequenced as 87-base-pair reads. From the authors' description of their analysis: Across the 640 or so repertoires, a later analysis counted around 80 million unique TCR beta chains, roughly 11 million of which were shared by at least two donors. To remove PCR and sequencing errors, raw reads were error-corrected and collapsed into unique sequences using a nearest-neighbor algorithm that merged closely related sequences. Alignment of CDR3 sequences to IMGT reference sequences was used to assign V, D and J gene segments. Each retained sequence needed at least a six-nucleotide match to both a V gene segment and a J gene segment. Rearrangements were classified as productive when the CDR3 lacked stop codons and remained in frame with V and J, and all other rearrangements were classified as non-productive. CDR3 was defined according to IMGT convention as the region running from the second conserved V-encoded cysteine to the conserved J-encoded phenylalanine. The earlier analysis of some 580 of the donors excluded any sequence lacking an unambiguous match to a single V gene segment. In an earlier analysis of a few hundred of the donors, V segments were called functional above 56.7% productive rearrangements and were called segregating when the between-donor standard deviation exceeded 5%. To diagnose cytomegalovirus status from the catalog of TCR beta chain sequences, a statistical classification framework was built. A later analysis assigned V and J genes by comparing TCR nucleotide sequences with IMGT/GENE-DB human TR gene sequences. In a later analysis, CDR3 sequences and most-parsimonious VDJ recombination scenarios were assigned using the TCRdist pipeline. In a later analysis, each TCR beta chain was defined by its CDR3 amino acid sequence together with its V-gene family, and reads without a unique V-gene family were excluded. As a way to deal with suspected cross-contamination and a sequencing artifact, a later analysis dropped roughly 620 nucleotide sequences that were highly shared and had low generation probability. In a later analysis, a clonal expansion index was calculated for each public chain from normalized within-repertoire ranks of inferred template counts. In a later analysis, generation probabilities were computed using a VDJ recombination model fitted to out-of-frame rearrangements, and the results were checked against IGoR. A later analysis scored TCR-TCR, TCR-HLA and TCR-CMV co-occurrence with hypergeometric tests, applying a repertoire-size bias correction to TCR pairs. A later analysis estimated false discovery rates by permuting HLA or CMV assignments 20 times. A later analysis grouped co-occurring TCRs with DBSCAN, adding TCRdist sequence similarity when clustering within HLA-allele-positive subsets. Repertoires with fewer than 30,000 or more than 120,000 public chains, plus five repertoires with anomalous nucleotide sharing, were excluded from co-occurrence clustering. What TCRdb holds here is the immuneACCESS table cut down to in-frame rearrangements. Part of the clones is not present; checked against another copy, under half of the missing clones reflect an unresolved V gene, and the others are unexplained. D and trimming come from the DNA, and the V and J calls and clone size come from that table. The sample data list 100,000 to 150,000 clones, and around 72% of these were observed just once. The ten largest clonotypes hold around 4% of the sample.

The origin of this receptor is a man aged 25-45 years in good health and CMV-seronegative. Sequencing was done on a sample of PBMCs. The chain links TRBV5-4 with TRBJ1-1; TRBD1 aligns with 7 central bases. The nucleotides are TGTGCCAGCAGCGATACAGGGGAAAAAGCTTTCTTT. Translation gives CASSDTGEKAFF.